The rows below give T cell receptor beta chains drawn from one sample of a study of PD-L1 blockade in urothelial cancer. The table came from immunoSEQ multiplex PCR; TCRdb's copy has only in-frame clones and leaves some out. The data contain roughly 24,000 clones, approximately 86% of them singletons. Sequenced here: PBMCs, sampled around atezolizumab (anti-PD-L1) treatment. The receptors shown here come from a man aged 60 to 69 with urothelial cancer. CDR3s include the opening cysteine and the closing phenylalanine or tryptophan. Each record gives: J gene, D gene, V gene, CDR3 protein. The D gene is left open where the match is weak.

j_call: TRBJ2-7
d_call: .
v_call: TRBV6-5
cdr3_aa: CASARAGSHEQYF

j_call: TRBJ2-6
d_call: .
v_call: TRBV27
cdr3_aa: CASRKPGTAGSGANVLTF

j_call: TRBJ1-1
d_call: TRBD1
v_call: TRBV6-6
cdr3_aa: CASSSQTGGTEAFF

j_call: TRBJ1-6
d_call: .
v_call: TRBV5-1
cdr3_aa: CASASLDRNSPLHF

j_call: TRBJ1-2
d_call: .
v_call: TRBV30
cdr3_aa: CAWSGRVFGYGYTF

j_call: TRBJ2-1
d_call: TRBD1
v_call: TRBV7-9
cdr3_aa: CASSLATTGADYNEQFF

j_call: TRBJ1-2
d_call: .
v_call: TRBV4-1
cdr3_aa: CASSQGSSSSNYGYTF

j_call: TRBJ1-2
d_call: TRBD1
v_call: TRBV19
cdr3_aa: CASRIDRERGYTF

j_call: TRBJ2-7
d_call: TRBD2
v_call: TRBV7-8
cdr3_aa: CASSLLAGAYEQYF

j_call: TRBJ2-5
d_call: .
v_call: TRBV11-2
cdr3_aa: CASTYPGTVKETQYF

j_call: TRBJ1-2
d_call: .
v_call: TRBV7-6
cdr3_aa: CASSPGWQTNYGYTF

j_call: TRBJ1-5
d_call: .
v_call: TRBV19
cdr3_aa: CASRSVGAGQPQHF

j_call: TRBJ1-4
d_call: TRBD1
v_call: TRBV7-2
cdr3_aa: CASSPTGGEKLFF

j_call: TRBJ1-5
d_call: .
v_call: TRBV19
cdr3_aa: CASSINRPSGTQHF

j_call: TRBJ1-1
d_call: .
v_call: TRBV7-2
cdr3_aa: CASSLGAGPIEAFF

j_call: TRBJ1-5
d_call: .
v_call: TRBV4-2
cdr3_aa: CASSQDAGNSNQPQHF

j_call: TRBJ1-1
d_call: .
v_call: TRBV6-4
cdr3_aa: CASSKDTRTTEAFF

j_call: TRBJ2-7
d_call: .
v_call: TRBV5-1
cdr3_aa: CASSLWQGSYEQYF

j_call: TRBJ1-4
d_call: .
v_call: TRBV7-9
cdr3_aa: CASTMGGAGEKLFF

j_call: TRBJ1-1
d_call: TRBD1
v_call: TRBV7-8
cdr3_aa: CASSLGQGTEAFF

j_call: TRBJ1-5
d_call: TRBD1
v_call: TRBV6-5
cdr3_aa: CASMGQGQGQPQHF

j_call: TRBJ2-1
d_call: .
v_call: TRBV18
cdr3_aa: CASSRGYNEQFF

j_call: TRBJ2-1
d_call: .
v_call: TRBV9
cdr3_aa: CASSVGAQSSYNEQFF

j_call: TRBJ1-2
d_call: .
v_call: TRBV19
cdr3_aa: CATEGANYGYTF

j_call: TRBJ2-7
d_call: .
v_call: TRBV5-6
cdr3_aa: CASSREEGRPFEQYF

j_call: TRBJ2-5
d_call: TRBD2
v_call: TRBV9
cdr3_aa: CASSPGTSGVEKTQYF

j_call: TRBJ2-7
d_call: .
v_call: TRBV6-1
cdr3_aa: CASRGGSSYEQYF

j_call: TRBJ1-1
d_call: .
v_call: TRBV6-4
cdr3_aa: CASSPSDNTEAFF